Each of the 32 T cell receptor beta chains below was sequenced from the same sample in a study of vaccination effects on CD4 cells after COVID-19 (dated by TCRdb to between 2021 and 2024). The antigens these receptors bind are not known. Library preparation was by the immunoSEQ multiplex PCR assay. The immuneACCESS repertoire file appears here via TCRdb, limited to in-frame rearrangements. These files lack a portion of the clones; in checked studies, under half of the deficit traces to unresolved V genes, and the cause of the others is not known. For this sample there are approximately 23,000 clones; about two thirds appear just once. The biggest ten clones account for approximately 12% of the sample. The ViraFEST assay stimulated PBMC with viral peptide pools and then used TCR sequencing to identify antigen-specific CD4+ T cell clonotypes by expansion. After about 9 days of culture, CD4+ T cells were isolated with the EasySep CD4+ T cell isolation kit. Negative nucleocapsid antibody results before and after vaccination confirmed that the healthy vaccine recipients had no prior SARS-CoV-2 infection.

Source: CD4+ T cells from PBMCs cultured with HCoV-OC43 spike peptides, taken before COVID-19 vaccination. Reading the label with the study, this specimen's cell subset or site is: HCoV-OC43 spike overlapping peptide pool stimulation. These receptors were collected from a human donor who received a COVID-19 vaccine.

This clone was seen a single time. The gene calls are TRBV9 and TRBJ2-7, with 9 bases matching TRBD1. The CDR3 spans 15 residues. The trim removed 4 bases at V and 5 bases at J, leaving 10 bases unmatched. Germline CDR1 reads SGDLS; CDR2 reads YYNGEE. CDR3 DNA: TGTGCCAGCAGCATAGGGGACAGGGCTTCGCACGAGCAGTACTTC. It translates to CASSIGDRASHEQYF.

The chain uses TRBV7-9 and TRBJ1-4; TRBD1 agrees at 7 bases. V shed 0 bases and J 5 bases; nucleotides not matched to a gene: 6. Germline CDR1 SEHNR, CDR2 FQNEAQ (reference sequence). The CDR3 is 16 residues long. CDR3 region: CASSLATGFRNEKLFF. The CDR3 DNA is TGTGCCAGCAGCTTAGCGACAGGGTTTAGGAATGAAAAACTGTTTTTT.

With respect to this clone: At one end, the junction sequence differs from germline, possibly due to a read error. The V and J genes are TRBV7-8 and TRBJ2-1, with TRBD2 matching over 9 bases. This CDR3 comprises 15 residues. CDR1 is SGHVS, CDR2 FQNEAQ, per germline. CDR3 DNA sequence: TGTGCCAGCAGCCCTAGCGGGGCCTCCTTCAATGAGCAGTTCTTC. Its translation is CASSPSGASFNEQFF.

The chain uses TRBV6-1 and TRBJ2-1; no definite D call. Germline V gene sequence: CDR1 MNHNS, CDR2 SASEGT. CDR3 size: 12 residues. Trimming took 1 base from V and 4 from J, leaving 2 bases between them. CDR3 residues: CASSEGYNEQFF. As DNA, the CDR3 is TGTGCCAGCAGTGAAGGTTACAATGAGCAGTTCTTC.

The gene calls are TRBV7-9 and TRBJ2-7, with D tentatively TRBD1 or TRBD2 (5 bases each). The CDR3 loop spans 16 amino acids. V was shortened by 1 base and J by 3 bases, with 16 bases between the two germline ends. Germline V gene data show CDR1 as SEHNR and CDR2 as FQNEAQ (reference sequence). The CDR3 DNA follows: TGTGCCAGCAGCTTAGTAAAGTGGGGGTCCAGCTACGAGCAGTACTTC. This gives the protein CASSLVKWGSSYEQYF.

The J gene is TRBJ1-4, the V gene TRBV6-5, with D possibly TRBD1 on 5 matching bases. This CDR3 is 15 amino acids long. V was cut by 8 bases and J by 5 bases, with 18 bases left in between. Germline V gene sequence: CDR1 MNHEY, CDR2 SVGAGI. This CDR3 reads CASSLPRGENEKLFF. CDR3 coding DNA: TGTGCCAGCTCCTTACCTCGGGGCGAGAATGAAAAACTGTTTTTT.

The V call is TRBV20-1, the J call TRBJ1-1, with no clear D. This CDR3 contains 11 residues. CDR1 is DFQATT and CDR2 is SNEGSKA in the germline V gene (reference sequence). Trimming cost V 6 bases and J 10 bases, with 15 bases left between them. CDR3 coding DNA: TGCAGTGCAAGAATGGGGATTGGAGCTTTCTTT. Protein sequence: CSARMGIGAFF.

V and J are TRBV20-1 and TRBJ1-4; 9 bases map to TRBD1. J was trimmed by 7 bases and V by 3 bases; bases with no gene match: 6. This CDR3 is built from 14 residues. Germline loops: CDR1 DFQATT, CDR2 SNEGSKA (reference sequence). The DNA of the CDR3 is TGCAGTGCTAGTTACAGGGGGCGAGGTGAAAAACTGTTTTTT. It specifies CSASYRGRGEKLFF.

As concerns this clone: Sequence at one end of the junction differs from germline and may be a read error. V gene TRBV18 combines with J gene TRBJ2-7; possibly TRBD1 for D (5 bases). CDR1 KGHSH and CDR2 LQKENI come from the germline V gene. The CDR3 extends over 13 amino acids. The CDR3 here is CASSSGDRGKFHF. Here the CDR3 DNA reads TGTGCCAGCTCATCCGGTGATAGGGGCAAATTCCACTTC.

The chain joins TRBV29-1 to TRBJ1-6; D call uncertain. The CDR3 runs 12 residues. Per germline, CDR1 SQVTM and CDR2 ANQGSEA. V shed 8 bases and J shed 10 bases, with 15 bases lying between them. CDR3 sequence (DNA): TGCAGCTTCGAGGACTGGAGCTCACCCCTCCACTTT. Its translation: CSFEDWSSPLHF.

J is TRBJ2-5 and V is TRBV6-5; a weak D match, TRBD2 (6 bases). Germline V gene sequence: CDR1 MNHEY, CDR2 SVGAGI. CDR3 length equals 13 residues. Trimming shortened V by 7 bases and J by 1 base, and 10 bases separated the two germline ends. CDR3 sequence (DNA): TGTGCCAGCAAGAGGGGACTCCAAGAGACCCAGTACTTC. Translated, it gives CASKRGLQETQYF.

The chain uses TRBV6-5 and TRBJ1-2, with a possible D match to TRBD1 (6 bases). Germline loops: CDR1 MNHEY, CDR2 SVGAGI. Trimming removed 5 bases at V and 9 bases at J, with 16 bases between. The CDR3 is 13 residues long. In DNA, the CDR3 is TGTGCCAGCAGTCCGACCCCCCAGGGGCGCTACACCTTC. Amino acid sequence: CASSPTPQGRYTF.

The J gene is TRBJ1-1, the V gene TRBV27, with unresolved D. The V and J ends lost 1 base and 7 bases respectively, with 10 bases between them. The CDR3 has 13 residues. Germline-derived CDR1 and CDR2 are MNHEY and SMNVEV (reference sequence). The chain's CDR3 is CASSLYPIVEAFF. DNA of the CDR3: TGTGCCAGCAGTTTATATCCCATAGTTGAAGCTTTCTTT.

Remarks on this clone: This same CDR3 is encoded by further DNA sequences in the sample. The V gene is TRBV27, the J gene TRBJ2-4; 10 nucleotides agree with TRBD2. The germline V gene has CDR1 MNHEY and CDR2 SMNVEV (reference sequence). V gave up 4 bases and J gave up 0 bases; unmatched junction bases: 3. CDR3 size: 16 residues. Written as DNA, the CDR3 is TGTGCCAGCAGTTCCCCTAGCGGGAGAGCCAAAAACATTCAGTACTTC. This encodes CASSSPSGRAKNIQYF.

This chain links TRBV7-2 with TRBJ2-5; D is ambiguous. Germline lookup yields CDR1 SGHTA and CDR2 FQGNSA. Trimming pared 7 bases from V and 4 bases from J, leaving 19 bases between. This CDR3 is built from 15 residues. The CDR3 nucleotides are TGTGCCAGCACCTTCTCCGTCCTGTCCGCAGAGACCCAGTACTTC. Protein: CASTFSVLSAETQYF.

V usage is TRBV7-2 and J usage is TRBJ2-3, with TRBD2 matching 11 bases. Unmatched junction bases numbered 4, after V lost 5 bases and J lost 0 bases. The length of the CDR3 is 16 residues. Per the germline V gene, CDR1 is SGHTA and CDR2 is FQGNSA. The CDR3 spells CASSTRTSGSTDTQYF. The DNA of the CDR3 is TGTGCCAGCAGCACCCGGACTAGCGGGAGCACAGATACGCAGTATTTT.

There are a few counts of this clone. The chain employs TRBV12-5 and TRBJ1-5; 7 nucleotides agree with TRBD1. V lost 6 bases, J lost 0 bases, and 8 bases stayed unmatched. The germline gives CDR1 LGHNT, CDR2 FRNRAP. The length of the CDR3 is 16 residues. The CDR3 DNA reads as TGTGCTAGTGGCGGAGGGGGCCCTGATAGCAATCAGCCCCAGCATTTT. Its translation: CASGGGGPDSNQPQHF.

This clone was observed a few times. This rearrangement joins TRBV7-2 to TRBJ2-2; D may be TRBD2 (6 bases). V was cut by 5 bases and J by 1 base, with 14 bases left in between. Germline assignment: CDR1 SGHTA and CDR2 FQGNSA. This CDR3 has 16 residues. As DNA, the CDR3 is TGTGCCAGCAGCGTGTTTGGGGGAGGGAACACCGGGGAGCTGTTTTTT. Its translation is CASSVFGGGNTGELFF.

This clone was seen only a few times. V gene TRBV4-1 combines with J gene TRBJ1-1; unclear D gene. In germline, CDR1 is MGHRA, CDR2 YSYEKL. V lost 4 bases and J 6 bases, leaving 6 bases between the germline ends. The CDR3 spans 11 residues. CDR3 loop: CASSRAAEAFF. The CDR3 coding sequence is TGCGCCAGCAGCCGGGCAGCTGAAGCTTTCTTT.

V and J are TRBV3-1 (or the pseudogene TRBV3-2) and TRBJ1-2; D gene unclear. CDR1 is LGHDT and CDR2 is YNNKEL in the germline V gene (reference sequence). Trimming took 1 base from V and 4 from J, leaving 16 bases between them. CDR3 length: 16 amino acids. The CDR3 DNA reads TGTGCCAGCAGCCAAGGGGTCCGAGGATCCCCCTATGGCTACACCTTC. Its translation is CASSQGVRGSPYGYTF.

The gene calls are TRBV2 and TRBJ1-2; the D is unclear. V lost 1 base to trimming and J lost 4 bases, with 13 bases between them. CDR1 is SNHLY and CDR2 is FYNNEI in the germline V gene. This CDR3 region has 15 residues. The CDR3 coding sequence is TGTGCCAGCAGTGAAGGGGCAGTGGGTTCCTATGGCTACACCTTC. Protein product: CASSEGAVGSYGYTF.

The chain joins TRBV5-1 to TRBJ1-6; the D is unclear. The CDR3 is 14 amino acids. V was cut by 0 bases and J by 6 bases, with 7 bases left in between. CDR1 and CDR2 (germline): SGHRS, YFSETQ. The DNA of the CDR3 is TGCGCCAGCAGCTTGGGAGACATTAATTCACCCCTCCACTTT. Protein sequence: CASSLGDINSPLHF.

The chain is built from TRBV3-1 (or the pseudogene TRBV3-2) and TRBJ2-7; D not resolved. CDR1 and CDR2 from the germline V gene are LGHDT and YNNKEL (reference sequence). V lost 3 bases and J lost 5, with 14 bases in between. This CDR3 has 14 residues. For the CDR3, the DNA is TGTGCCAGCAGCCACCCCCGTGAGCTTAACGAGCAGTACTTC. Encoded protein: CASSHPRELNEQYF.

This CDR3 is CASRVNDLEKLFF. As DNA, the CDR3 is TGTGCCAGCAGGGTTAATGATTTAGAAAAACTGTTTTTT. The chain combines TRBV6-5 with TRBJ1-4; no clear D gene. In germline, CDR1 is MNHEY, CDR2 SVGAGI. Trimming stripped 6 bases from V and 8 bases from J, with 13 bases between. The CDR3 has 13 amino acids.

J is TRBJ1-4 and V is TRBV24-1, with D perhaps TRBD1 (5 bases). The CDR3 contains 15 residues. Trimming stripped 3 bases from V and 7 bases from J, with 14 bases between. The V gene's germline CDR1 is KGHDR and CDR2 SFDVKD. The CDR3 region is CATSDPIREGEKLFF. Written as DNA, the CDR3 is TGTGCCACCAGTGATCCGATCAGGGAAGGTGAAAAACTGTTTTTT.

The V and J genes are TRBV4-2 and TRBJ2-5; D may be TRBD1 or TRBD2 (6 bases each). V gave up 1 base and J gave up 4 bases, with 13 bases separating them. Germline V CDR1 and CDR2: LGHNA, YNFKEQ. CDR3 length: 15 amino acids. The CDR3 bases are TGTGCCAGCAGCCAAGGAGGGGGGATGTCAGAGACCCAGTACTTC. Translating it yields CASSQGGGMSETQYF.

This clone turned up a few times. The gene calls are TRBV19 and TRBJ2-1, with 7 bases fitting TRBD2. Germline V lookup: CDR1 LNHDA, CDR2 SQIVND (reference sequence). The junction had 6 bases not matched to a gene; V was cut back by 7 bases and J by 0 bases. This CDR3 has 15 residues. CDR3 bases: TGTGCCAGTAACTCACTAGCGAACTCCTACAATGAGCAGTTCTTC. This translates into CASNSLANSYNEQFF.

The J gene is TRBJ2-3, the V gene TRBV19; D perhaps matches TRBD2 (5 bases). The CDR3 sequence is 13 residues long. Looked up from germline, CDR1 is LNHDA and CDR2 is SQIVND (reference sequence). Trimming shortened V by 7 bases and J by 1 base, and 9 bases separated the two germline ends. CDR3 sequence reads: CASMTTGTDTQYF. As DNA, the CDR3 is TGTGCCAGTATGACTACCGGCACAGATACGCAGTATTTT.

The V and J genes are TRBV5-1 and TRBJ1-2; TRBD1 might be the D (5 bases). The CDR3 consists of 16 residues. Deletions cut 4 bases from V and 4 bases from J, with 20 bases between. Germline values: CDR1 SGHRS, CDR2 YFSETQ. The CDR3 sequence is CASSPNQGGRAYGYTF. The CDR3 coding sequence is TGCGCCAGCAGCCCAAATCAGGGAGGTAGGGCCTATGGCTACACCTTC.

The chain carries TRBV4-2 and TRBJ2-1, with D perhaps TRBD1 or TRBD2 (5 bases each). V was cut by 0 bases and J by 5 bases, with 11 bases left in between. CDR1 is LGHNA, CDR2 YNFKEQ, per germline. The CDR3 extends over 15 amino acids. The CDR3 spells CASSQEGRLDNEQFF. CDR3 bases: TGTGCCAGCAGCCAAGAGGGACGACTCGACAATGAGCAGTTCTTC.

This clone has more than one count but fewer than ten. This CDR3 reads CASSRQGISNQPQHF. The DNA for the CDR3 is TGTGCCAGCAGTAGACAGGGGATAAGCAATCAGCCCCAGCATTTT. The chain carries TRBV5-6 and TRBJ1-5; 8 positions match TRBD1. The germline V gene has CDR1 SGHDT and CDR2 YYEEEE. CDR3 length equals 15 residues. V was pared by 5 bases and J by 1 base, with 5 bases of the junction left unmatched.

This sequence joins TRBV19 and TRBJ1-2, with TRBD1 matching 9 bases. The CDR3 contains 15 residues. CDR1 and CDR2 from the germline V gene are LNHDA and SQIVND (reference sequence). V dropped 6 bases and J dropped 8; count of bases not matched to a gene: 13. The CDR3 loop reads CASRPQGQGPSGYTF. As DNA, the CDR3 is TGTGCCAGTAGACCTCAGGGACAGGGACCGAGCGGCTACACCTTC.